The source of this T cell receptor beta chain is a study of blood T cells in healthy people across ages. The authors ran a second PCR of about 6 to 11 cycles using a sample-barcoded 5' primer and a J-beta primer mix. Sequencing yielded, for each sample, at least 3 million paired-end reads carrying CDR3. TCRdb re-derived calls from the 5' RACE reads in MiXCR, one entry per CDR3 protein. The sample has 650,000 to 900,000 distinct CDR3 sequences, around two thirds seen once. Trimming at V came to 4 bases and at J to 5 bases, leaving 7 bases not matched to a gene. The CDR3 is 14 amino acids. Germline CDR1 reads LGHDT; CDR2 reads YNNKEL (reference sequence). Extraction of total RNA produced a minimum of 5.5 micrograms from each sample.

The sample consisted of blood. The clonotype was recovered from a man aged 25-45 years in good health. The V and J genes are TRBV3-1 and TRBJ2-7; 8 bases map to TRBD1. The CDR3: CASSPRTGRNEQYF. CDR3 sequence (DNA): TGTGCCAGCAGCCCTAGGACAGGGAGAAACGAGCAGTACTTC.